A selection of T cell receptor beta chains follows, all from one sample in a study of CD8 T cells in ankylosing spondylitis. TCRdb independently ran MiXCR on the 5' RACE reads; one entry per CDR3 protein. The table includes about 170,000 distinct CDR3 sequences, approximately 16% detected once. Sequencing input: blood, either unsorted or a sorted T cell fraction (not recorded which). Receptors originate from a male donor with ankylosing spondylitis or in good health (not recorded which). Each CDR3 is given with its conserved first and last residue. D genes are given only for firm matches. Rows give clone size only sometimes, using once, few, many, or a class for an expanded clone.

>TRBJ2-5|NA|TRBV2|NA
TGTGCCAGCAGCCGGGACGTAGGATCGGCGGAGACCCAGTACTTC
CASSRDVGSAETQYF
>TRBJ1-4|NA|TRBV6-5|TRBD1
TGTGCCAGCAGTTACAGAGAGGGGGCAAGAGGGGAAAAACTGTTTTTT
CASSYREGARGEKLFF
>TRBJ2-2|many|TRBV12-3/TRBV12-4|NA
TGTGCCAGCAGTTTGCTAGTAGGGACCGGGGAGCTGTTTTTT
CASSLLVGTGELFF
>TRBJ2-3|few|TRBV6-1|NA
TGTGCCAGCAGTGACCTGCCGGGAAACAGAGTAACAGATACGCAGTATTTT
CASSDLPGNRVTDTQYF
>TRBJ1-1|NA|TRBV5-1|NA
TGCGCCAGCAGCCTGACAGGTTCAGAGACTGAAGCTTTCTTT
CASSLTGSETEAFF
>TRBJ2-5|many|TRBV20-1|TRBD2
TGCAGTGCTAGATGGTCCAGCGGGAGCCGCGAGACCCAGTACTTC
CSARWSSGSRETQYF
>TRBJ1-5|many|TRBV27|NA
TGTGCCAGCAGTCCTGTTGGGGGCGGGGTCAATCAGCCCCAGCATTTT
CASSPVGGGVNQPQHF
>TRBJ2-1|NA|TRBV7-2|TRBD2
TGTGCCAGCAGCTTAGGGACTAGCGGGTTCAATGAGCAGTTCTTC
CASSLGTSGFNEQFF
>TRBJ1-5|NA|TRBV28|NA
TGTGCCAGCAGCCGTGCTTCAGGTTTGGCGAGCAATCAGCCCCAGCATTTT
CASSRASGLASNQPQHF
>TRBJ2-5|many|TRBV29-1|NA
TGCAGCGTTGATGGCCTAGGTGAGACCCAGTACTTC
CSVDGLGETQYF
>TRBJ2-2|many|TRBV5-1|NA
TGCGCCAGCAGCTTGAGATCGGGTACCCCCGGGGAGCTGTTTTTT
CASSLRSGTPGELFF
>TRBJ2-1|many|TRBV12-3/TRBV12-4|TRBD2
TGTGCCAGCAGGGGACTAGCGGGAGACAATGAGCAGTTCTTC
CASRGLAGDNEQFF
>TRBJ1-6|NA|TRBV6-1|TRBD1
TGTGCCAGCAGAGACGCGGGACAGGGAGTTTCACCCCTCCACTTT
CASRDAGQGVSPLHF
>TRBJ2-2|many|TRBV20-1|TRBD2
TGCAGTGCTAGAGATATGGAGCGGGAGGCAGGCACCGGGGAGCTGTTTTTT
CSARDMEREAGTGELFF
>TRBJ1-5|many|TRBV6-5|NA
TGTGCCAGCAGCCTCCAACAGGGACAGCCCCAGCATTTT
CASSLQQGQPQHF
>TRBJ1-5|NA|TRBV6-1|NA
TGTGCCAGCAGTGAAGCGGGGGGCGTCGGTCAGCCCCAGCATTTT
CASSEAGGVGQPQHF
>TRBJ2-5|many|TRBV20-1|TRBD1
TGCAGTGCTTTAGACAGGGGGAAAGAGACCCAGTACTTC
CSALDRGKETQYF
>TRBJ1-2|many|TRBV5-1|TRBD1
TGCGCCAGCAGCCATAGATACAGGGGTGACTATGGCTACACCTTC
CASSHRYRGDYGYTF
>TRBJ2-1|many|TRBV7-6|TRBD1
TGTGCCAGCACCTCAGAGGACAGGGGTTACAATGAGCAGTTCTTC
CASTSEDRGYNEQFF
>TRBJ2-2|few|TRBV28|NA
TGTGCCAGCCATAGTCCGAACACCGGGGAGCTGTTTTTT
CASHSPNTGELFF
>TRBJ2-6|NA|TRBV5-5|NA
TGTGCCAGCAGCTTGGGGAATGGGGCCAACGTCCTGACTTTC
CASSLGNGANVLTF
>TRBJ1-1|NA|TRBV7-2|NA
TGTGCCAGCAGCTCGGGTGGGGGTGGGGACACTGAAGCTTTCTTT
CASSSGGGGDTEAFF
>TRBJ2-2|NA|TRBV7-2|NA
TGTGCCAGCAGATTAGCCCTAGTGGGCACCGGGGAGCTGTTTTTT
CASRLALVGTGELFF
>TRBJ1-5|NA|TRBV10-3|NA
TGTGCCATCAGTGAAGGGGAAACATCCCCCGTGACCCAGCATTTT
CAISEGETSPVTQHF
>TRBJ2-1|few|TRBV29-1|TRBD2
TGCAGCGTTGGGGGCCCCGGACTAGTCAATGAGCAGTTCTTC
CSVGGPGLVNEQFF
>TRBJ2-3|NA|TRBV6-1|NA
TGTGCCAGCAGTGAAGTAACAGGTACGCAGTATTTT
CASSEVTGTQYF
>TRBJ2-1|few|TRBV18|TRBD1
TGTGCCACCTCACCAACAGGACAGGACTACAATGAGCAGTTCTTC
CATSPTGQDYNEQFF
>TRBJ2-7|many|TRBV5-1|NA
TGCGCCAGCCGGCTCCCGGGTATTTACGAGCAGTACTTC
CASRLPGIYEQYF
>TRBJ1-5|few|TRBV20-1|NA
TGCAGTGCTAGTTCAGTGGCCAATCAGCCCCAGCATTTT
CSASSVANQPQHF
>TRBJ2-5|many|TRBV24-1|NA
TGTGCCACCAGTGATCCCCAGACCAGGAACCAAGAGACCCAGTACTTC
CATSDPQTRNQETQYF
>TRBJ1-1|NA|TRBV20-1|TRBD1
TGCAGTGCTAGAGATTTGCAGGGGGACACTGAAGCTTTCTTT
CSARDLQGDTEAFF
>TRBJ1-5|many|TRBV20-1|TRBD1
TGCAGTGCTAAAACATCGGGACAGGGGGGGCAGCCCCAGCATTTT
CSAKTSGQGGQPQHF